This TCR beta chain was recorded in a study of tissue T cells after allogeneic stem cell transplantation. Repertoires were generated with immunoSEQ multiplex PCR, while TCRdb's copy carries only in-frame clones and drops some. The table lists around 5,000 clones, 45% to 50% of them singletons. This CDR3 has 13 residues. Trimming took 8 bases from V and 4 from J; bases not matched to a gene: 1. The germline CDR1 and CDR2 sequences are KGHPV and FQNQEV (reference sequence). Time point reported: mouse harvest day 14 after allogeneic transplant. The graft held 10^6 splenic CD5+ T cells and 10^7 T-cell-depleted bone marrow cells. This clone ranks as large. Germline and genes: mouse. Read data end 1 residue before the CDR3 end; the end is taken from the germline J gene. The sample carries other DNA sequences with the same CDR3.

What was sequenced was gut tissue. This receptor was taken from a female BALB/c mouse given C57BL/6 T cells with graft-versus-host disease after an allogeneic hematopoietic cell transplant. The chain joins TRBV26 to TRBJ1-4, with TRBD1 matching over 10 bases. CDR3 loop: CASGQGGNERLFF. CDR3 DNA (partial): TGTGCCAGCGGACAGGGGGGCAACGAAAGATTATTT.